This is a list of T cell receptor beta chains from one sample in a study of TIL therapy for anti-PD-1-resistant metastatic lung cancer. The assay was immunoSEQ multiplex PCR, and TCRdb's table has in-frame clones only and misses some. The sample lists fewer than 65,000 clones; over 75% were seen once. The specimen comprised blood, sampled at baseline. The receptors derive from a person aged 25 to 85 with non-small cell lung cancer. Each CDR3 is given with its conserved first and last residue. A D gene is named only where the DNA matches it firmly. Size is stated for part of the rows, as once, few or many counts, or as a class when the clone is expanded.

clone size: NA; V gene: TRBV7-7; D gene: NA; CDR3 length: 13; J gene: TRBJ2-2; CDR3 DNA: TGTGCTAGCAGCTTAGGGGTAGTCGGGGAGCTGTTTTTT; CDR3 protein: CASSLGVVGELFF
clone size: NA; V gene: TRBV12-3/TRBV12-4; D gene: NA; CDR3 length: 13; J gene: TRBJ2-1; CDR3 DNA: TGTGCCAGCAGTTCCCACAGGGACGGTGAGCAGTTCTTC; CDR3 protein: CASSSHRDGEQFF
clone size: once; V gene: TRBV7-8; D gene: NA; CDR3 length: 16; J gene: TRBJ2-1; CDR3 DNA: TGTGCCAGCAGCTTAGCGCCAGACTCTTCCTACAATGAGCAGTTCTTC; CDR3 protein: CASSLAPDSSYNEQFF
clone size: few; V gene: TRBV28; D gene: NA; CDR3 length: 13; J gene: TRBJ1-2; CDR3 DNA: TGTGCCAGCAGTTTAAGTCGGAACTATGGCTACACCTTC; CDR3 protein: CASSLSRNYGYTF
clone size: NA; V gene: TRBV29-1; D gene: TRBD2; CDR3 length: 14; J gene: TRBJ2-3; CDR3 DNA: TGCAGCGTCTCTAGCGGGAATGTGGGGGATACGCAGTATTTT; CDR3 protein: CSVSSGNVGDTQYF
clone size: NA; V gene: TRBV7-3; D gene: TRBD1; CDR3 length: 13; J gene: TRBJ1-2; CDR3 DNA: TGTGCCAGCAGCCCCAGGGGGAACGGTGGCTACACCTTC; CDR3 protein: CASSPRGNGGYTF
clone size: once; V gene: TRBV28; D gene: TRBD1; CDR3 length: 14; J gene: TRBJ1-6; CDR3 DNA: TGTGCCAGCAGGACCTACTTACAGGGGTCACCCCTCCACTTT; CDR3 protein: CASRTYLQGSPLHF
clone size: NA; V gene: TRBV12-3/TRBV12-4; D gene: NA; CDR3 length: 12; J gene: TRBJ2-7; CDR3 DNA: TGTGCCAGCAGTAGAAGTCATGCCGAGCAGTACTTC; CDR3 protein: CASSRSHAEQYF
clone size: NA; V gene: TRBV6-1; D gene: NA; CDR3 length: 16; J gene: TRBJ1-5; CDR3 DNA: TGTGCCAGCAGTGGACAGGTCTTACGATCCTATCAGCCCCAGCATTTT; CDR3 protein: CASSGQVLRSYQPQHF
clone size: NA; V gene: TRBV5-4; D gene: TRBD2; CDR3 length: 15; J gene: TRBJ2-3; CDR3 DNA: TGTGCCACCTATGGGCAGGAAGCGGGGGCAGATACGCAGTATTTT; CDR3 protein: CATYGQEAGADTQYF
clone size: NA; V gene: TRBV20-1; D gene: NA; CDR3 length: 15; J gene: TRBJ2-5; CDR3 DNA: TGCAGTGCTAGTGGGAAGGGGGGAAAACAAGAGACCCAGTACTTC; CDR3 protein: CSASGKGGKQETQYF
clone size: once; V gene: TRBV7-6; D gene: NA; CDR3 length: 15; J gene: TRBJ1-1; CDR3 DNA: TGTGCCAGCAGCTTAGGTCGTCAGCAGAACACTGAAGCTTTCTTT; CDR3 protein: CASSLGRQQNTEAFF
clone size: NA; V gene: TRBV5-1; D gene: NA; CDR3 length: 13; J gene: TRBJ1-2; CDR3 DNA: TGCGCCAGCAGCTTGGACGGGCGCTATGGCTACACCTTC; CDR3 protein: CASSLDGRYGYTF
clone size: NA; V gene: TRBV27; D gene: NA; CDR3 length: 16; J gene: TRBJ1-6; CDR3 DNA: TGTGCCAGCAGTCCGATGGGTTACCTTCCGGGATCACCCCTCCACTTT; CDR3 protein: CASSPMGYLPGSPLHF
clone size: few; V gene: TRBV7-9; D gene: NA; CDR3 length: 18; J gene: TRBJ1-1; CDR3 DNA: TGTGCCAGCAGCTTAGATTCATCTCGTAGGGGCGTGAACACTGAAGCTTTCTTT; CDR3 protein: CASSLDSSRRGVNTEAFF
clone size: NA; V gene: TRBV5-6; D gene: TRBD1; CDR3 length: 15; J gene: TRBJ1-2; CDR3 DNA: TGTGCCAGCGGACTACCGGGACAGGGGGCGGATGGCTACACCTTC; CDR3 protein: CASGLPGQGADGYTF
clone size: NA; V gene: TRBV7-2; D gene: NA; CDR3 length: 16; J gene: TRBJ1-6; CDR3 DNA: TGTGCCAGCAGCTGGGGACCAAGCTCCTATAATTCACCCCTCCACTTT; CDR3 protein: CASSWGPSSYNSPLHF
clone size: NA; V gene: TRBV2; D gene: TRBD2; CDR3 length: 12; J gene: TRBJ2-4; CDR3 DNA: TGTGCCAGCAGTTTACGACTAGCGGGAGGCTACTTC; CDR3 protein: CASSLRLAGGYF
clone size: NA; V gene: TRBV7-8; D gene: TRBD1; CDR3 length: 16; J gene: TRBJ2-3; CDR3 DNA: TGTGCCAGCAGCTTAGGGACAGGGGGCATCGGAGATACGCAGTATTTT; CDR3 protein: CASSLGTGGIGDTQYF
clone size: NA; V gene: TRBV19; D gene: NA; CDR3 length: 14; J gene: TRBJ1-4; CDR3 DNA: TGTGCCAGTAGTACCGGAGGGACTAATGAAAAACTGTTTTTT; CDR3 protein: CASSTGGTNEKLFF
clone size: NA; V gene: TRBV11-3; D gene: NA; CDR3 length: 13; J gene: TRBJ2-4; CDR3 DNA: TGTGCCAGCAGCTTAGAGGGTCAGGACATTCAGTACTTC; CDR3 protein: CASSLEGQDIQYF
clone size: once; V gene: TRBV3-1/TRBV3-2; D gene: NA; CDR3 length: 17; J gene: TRBJ1-3; CDR3 DNA: TGTGCCAGCAGCCAAATCCCTACAGGGAGCTCTGGAAACACCATATATTTT; CDR3 protein: CASSQIPTGSSGNTIYF
clone size: NA; V gene: TRBV27; D gene: TRBD1; CDR3 length: 13; J gene: TRBJ2-7; CDR3 DNA: TGTGCCAGCAAGACAGGGGGAAGCTACGAGCAGTACTTC; CDR3 protein: CASKTGGSYEQYF
clone size: few; V gene: TRBV11-1; D gene: NA; CDR3 length: 15; J gene: TRBJ2-3; CDR3 DNA: TGTGCCAGCAGCTTAGCCGGGACTAGCACAGATACGCAGTATTTT; CDR3 protein: CASSLAGTSTDTQYF
clone size: NA; V gene: TRBV4-1; D gene: NA; CDR3 length: 14; J gene: TRBJ2-5; CDR3 DNA: TGCGCCAGCAGCCCGCCGGGGGACCAAGAGACCCAGTACTTC; CDR3 protein: CASSPPGDQETQYF
clone size: NA; V gene: TRBV9; D gene: NA; CDR3 length: 16; J gene: TRBJ1-2; CDR3 DNA: TGTGCCAGCAGCGTAGGGACGAGCGATGGGCGCTATGGCTACACCTTC; CDR3 protein: CASSVGTSDGRYGYTF
clone size: NA; V gene: TRBV27; D gene: NA; CDR3 length: 11; J gene: TRBJ2-7; CDR3 DNA: TGTGCCAGCAGTGGCCCCGCCGAGCAGTACTTC; CDR3 protein: CASSGPAEQYF
clone size: NA; V gene: TRBV12-3/TRBV12-4; D gene: NA; CDR3 length: 12; J gene: TRBJ1-5; CDR3 DNA: TGTGCCAGCAGTTTAGGCAGGGCGGGCCAGCATTTT; CDR3 protein: CASSLGRAGQHF
clone size: NA; V gene: TRBV15; D gene: NA; CDR3 length: 12; J gene: TRBJ1-2; CDR3 DNA: TGTGCCACCAGCAGCGACAGATATGGCTACACCTTC; CDR3 protein: CATSSDRYGYTF
clone size: NA; V gene: TRBV5-1; D gene: TRBD1; CDR3 length: 14; J gene: TRBJ2-1; CDR3 DNA: TGCGCCAGCAGCCCGACAGGGTCCCAATTCGAGCAGTTCTTC; CDR3 protein: CASSPTGSQFEQFF
clone size: NA; V gene: TRBV5-1; D gene: NA; CDR3 length: 17; J gene: TRBJ1-2; CDR3 DNA: TGCGCCAGCAGCTTGGGGTTTGGGACACCCCTCAACTATGGCTACACCTTC; CDR3 protein: CASSLGFGTPLNYGYTF
clone size: NA; V gene: TRBV9; D gene: NA; CDR3 length: 15; J gene: TRBJ2-7; CDR3 DNA: TGTGCCAGCAGCGATCGACAGGGAGGAATGGACGAGCAGTACTTC; CDR3 protein: CASSDRQGGMDEQYF
clone size: NA; V gene: TRBV2; D gene: TRBD1; CDR3 length: 16; J gene: TRBJ1-6; CDR3 DNA: TGTGCCAGCACTGGGGACAGGCTAGGCTCTAATTCACCCCTCCACTTT; CDR3 protein: CASTGDRLGSNSPLHF
clone size: NA; V gene: TRBV5-4; D gene: TRBD1; CDR3 length: 14; J gene: TRBJ1-2; CDR3 DNA: TGTGCCAGCAGCTTCGGACAGGGCCTCTATGGCTACACCTTC; CDR3 protein: CASSFGQGLYGYTF
clone size: NA; V gene: TRBV27; D gene: NA; CDR3 length: 13; J gene: TRBJ2-7; CDR3 DNA: TGTGCCAGCAGTTTTGCGCAGGGCCACGAGCAGTACTTC; CDR3 protein: CASSFAQGHEQYF
clone size: few; V gene: TRBV6-1; D gene: NA; CDR3 length: 15; J gene: TRBJ1-5; CDR3 DNA: TGTGCCAGCCGAATGGGCGAGGGGAGCAATCAGCCCCAGCATTTT; CDR3 protein: CASRMGEGSNQPQHF
clone size: NA; V gene: TRBV5-4; D gene: TRBD2; CDR3 length: 16; J gene: TRBJ2-2; CDR3 DNA: TGTGCCAGCAGCTTGGGTCGGACTAGCGGGACCGGGGAGCTGTTTTTT; CDR3 protein: CASSLGRTSGTGELFF
clone size: NA; V gene: TRBV6-1; D gene: TRBD2; CDR3 length: 15; J gene: TRBJ2-3; CDR3 DNA: TGTGCCAGCAGTGAGAGTAGCGGGAGGCGAGATACGCAGTATTTT; CDR3 protein: CASSESSGRRDTQYF
clone size: NA; V gene: TRBV9; D gene: NA; CDR3 length: 15; J gene: TRBJ1-3; CDR3 DNA: TGTGCCAGCAGCGTAGAATGGGGCTCTGGAAACACCATATATTTT; CDR3 protein: CASSVEWGSGNTIYF
clone size: NA; V gene: TRBV6-5; D gene: TRBD1; CDR3 length: 15; J gene: TRBJ1-1; CDR3 DNA: TGTGCCAGCAGTTACCGCAGGGGGCGGAACACTGAAGCTTTCTTT; CDR3 protein: CASSYRRGRNTEAFF
clone size: NA; V gene: TRBV9; D gene: TRBD1; CDR3 length: 15; J gene: TRBJ1-4; CDR3 DNA: TGTGCCAGCAGCCCTCGGGACAGCGCCGGTGAAAAACTGTTTTTT; CDR3 protein: CASSPRDSAGEKLFF
clone size: few; V gene: TRBV6-5; D gene: TRBD1; CDR3 length: 15; J gene: TRBJ1-5; CDR3 DNA: TGTGCCAGCAGACCACAGGGGTTTAGCAATCAGCCCCAGCATTTT; CDR3 protein: CASRPQGFSNQPQHF
clone size: NA; V gene: TRBV13; D gene: NA; CDR3 length: 16; J gene: TRBJ1-1; CDR3 DNA: TGTGCCAGCAGCTTAAAGGGGAACAGTCTGAACACTGAAGCTTTCTTT; CDR3 protein: CASSLKGNSLNTEAFF
clone size: NA; V gene: TRBV7-9; D gene: NA; CDR3 length: 14; J gene: TRBJ1-3; CDR3 DNA: TGTGCCAGCACCCCGAGGAACTCTGGAAACACCATATATTTT; CDR3 protein: CASTPRNSGNTIYF
clone size: NA; V gene: TRBV5-1; D gene: NA; CDR3 length: 13; J gene: TRBJ2-1; CDR3 DNA: TGCGCCAGCATGAGGCAGGGTCGCAATGAGCAGTTCTTC; CDR3 protein: CASMRQGRNEQFF
clone size: NA; V gene: TRBV4-3; D gene: NA; CDR3 length: 15; J gene: TRBJ2-7; CDR3 DNA: TGCGCCAGCAGCCAAGTGTACACAGGTGGCCTAGAGCAGTACTTC; CDR3 protein: CASSQVYTGGLEQYF
clone size: once; V gene: TRBV11-3; D gene: NA; CDR3 length: 13; J gene: TRBJ2-5; CDR3 DNA: TGTGCCAGCAGCTTAGGACCCCGGGGGACCCAGTACTTC; CDR3 protein: CASSLGPRGTQYF
clone size: NA; V gene: TRBV7-2; D gene: NA; CDR3 length: 14; J gene: TRBJ1-1; CDR3 DNA: TGTGCCAGCAGCTTAGGTGGTAGTGCCACTGAAGCTTTCTTT; CDR3 protein: CASSLGGSATEAFF
clone size: few; V gene: TRBV5-4; D gene: TRBD2; CDR3 length: 15; J gene: TRBJ2-7; CDR3 DNA: TGTGCCAGCAGCTTGTTCCGGGAGGTTTCCTACGAGCAGTACTTC; CDR3 protein: CASSLFREVSYEQYF
clone size: NA; V gene: TRBV19; D gene: TRBD1; CDR3 length: 15; J gene: TRBJ2-7; CDR3 DNA: TGTGCCAGTAGTACAGCCCTGGACAGGGGTTACGAGCAGTACTTC; CDR3 protein: CASSTALDRGYEQYF
clone size: NA; V gene: TRBV10-3; D gene: TRBD2; CDR3 length: 20; J gene: TRBJ2-2; CDR3 DNA: TGTGCCATCAGTGAGGCGGGGGCCCGTAGCGGGAGGGGGAACACCGGGGAGCTGTTTTTT; CDR3 protein: CAISEAGARSGRGNTGELFF
clone size: NA; V gene: TRBV19; D gene: NA; CDR3 length: 14; J gene: TRBJ1-5; CDR3 DNA: TGTGCCAGTAACTTGAGGGCGGGCAATCAGCCCCAGCATTTT; CDR3 protein: CASNLRAGNQPQHF
clone size: NA; V gene: TRBV9; D gene: NA; CDR3 length: 16; J gene: TRBJ2-1; CDR3 DNA: TGTGCCAGCAGCCCCCCGACAGGGAGGGCCTACAATGAGCAGTTCTTC; CDR3 protein: CASSPPTGRAYNEQFF